This T cell receptor (beta chain) was captured by sequencing in a study of T-cell memory formation after mild COVID-19. Study at large: Largely, TCR clusters stayed within a single donor. Study-level findings and limits: Whereas later expanders leaned CD4+, clones contracting day 15 to 85 showed a balanced CD4/CD8 makeup.

After 5'RACE with constant-segment primers, TCR alpha and TCR beta cDNA libraries carrying sample barcodes and UMIs were obtained. TCRdb processed the 5' RACE reads anew with MiXCR; each CDR3 protein has one entry. The repertoire holds roughly 160,000 distinct CDR3 sequences, about an eighth seen once, with roughly 3.3% in the top ten. Note on this clonotype: What it binds is unknown.

The CDR3 consists of 16 residues. Per germline, CDR1 SGHNT and CDR2 YENEEA. V dropped 4 bases and J dropped 5 bases, with 18 bases sitting between them. This chain uses TRBV11-3 with TRBJ2-1, with TRBD2 as a possible D gene (5 bases). Sample: PBMCs or a T cell subset sorted from them (not recorded which). This clonotype originated in a man between 18 and 35 years old who had mild COVID-19 (a few samples of this study predate the infection). Cell type and time point are not known. The CDR3 spells CASSSSGSGTNNEQFF. CDR3 coding DNA: TGTGCCAGCAGCTCATCGGGGAGCGGAACAAACAATGAGCAGTTCTTC.